This T cell receptor (beta chain) was profiled in a study of blood T cell repertoires in COVID-19. Study-level background: Some COVID-19 samples were acute and others convalescent; all came from the United States, Italy and Spain. The analysed material was cDNA or gDNA that came from T cells, B-cell-depleted T cells, or PBMCs.

Germline CDR1 and CDR2: SEHNR and FQNEAQ (reference sequence). V trimming: 0 bases; J trimming: 0 bases; junction bases outside the gene matches: 2. The CDR3 contains 16 residues. This clone was seen a handful of times. Original data processing: Cell counts per sample came from amplifying reference gene primers. The data were produced by immunoSEQ multiplex PCR, yet TCRdb's version contains in-frame clones alone and is incomplete. Clonal size and the V and J genes are those of that table, whereas D and trimming came from the DNA. The sample yields 150,000 to 200,000 clones, 82% seen once. Sequenced sample: peripheral blood. The receptor was derived from a woman between 65 and 79 years old with acute or convalescent COVID-19. The J gene is TRBJ2-3, the V gene TRBV7-9; 8 bases align to TRBD1. This chain's CDR3 is CASSLARTGSTDTQYF. The CDR3 region has the DNA TGTGCCAGCAGCTTAGCCCGGACAGGGAGCACAGATACGCAGTATTTT.